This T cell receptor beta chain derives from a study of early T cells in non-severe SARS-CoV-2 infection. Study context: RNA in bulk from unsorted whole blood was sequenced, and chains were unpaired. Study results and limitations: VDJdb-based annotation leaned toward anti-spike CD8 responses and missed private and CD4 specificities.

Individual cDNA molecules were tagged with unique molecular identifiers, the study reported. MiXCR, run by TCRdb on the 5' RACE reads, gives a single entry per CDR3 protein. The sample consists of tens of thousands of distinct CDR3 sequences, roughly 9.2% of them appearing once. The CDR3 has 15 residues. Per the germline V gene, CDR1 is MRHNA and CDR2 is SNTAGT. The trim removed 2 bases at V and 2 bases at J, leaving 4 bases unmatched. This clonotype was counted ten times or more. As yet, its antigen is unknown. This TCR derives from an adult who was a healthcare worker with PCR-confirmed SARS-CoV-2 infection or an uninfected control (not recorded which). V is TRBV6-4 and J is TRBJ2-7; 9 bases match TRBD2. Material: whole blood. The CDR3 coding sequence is TGTGCCAGCAGTGACCTAGCGGGGAACGCCTACGAGCAGTACTTC. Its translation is CASSDLAGNAYEQYF.